The text below deals with one T cell receptor beta chain. Its antigen is not identified. This specimen belongs to a study of beta chain features in type 1 diabetes. The overall study: Examination of sorted cells across all samples involved around 99 million cells. General study points: Insertions were fewer and deletions more numerous at VDJ junctions in type 1 diabetes patients. Shortening that was moderate but significant affected the TCRB CDR3s of Type 1 diabetes patients in all four CD4+ subsets.

The whole isolated RNA underwent reverse transcription, so sequencing captured expressed TCRB transcripts. Sequencing used immunoSEQ multiplex PCR; TCRdb keeps in-frame clones, though not all of them. This sample has some 270,000 clones; roughly 8% occur once, and the top ten carry roughly 1%. Trimming cost V 0 bases and J 6 bases, with 12 bases left between them. Germline assignment: CDR1 LGHNA and CDR2 YSLEER. This CDR3 is built from 14 residues. The rearrangement joins TRBV4-3 to TRBJ2-7; a possible D gene is TRBD2 (5 bases). Specimen: central memory CD4+ T cells from blood. The sequence derives from a woman aged 18-29 years in good health. The CDR3, as DNA: TGCGCCAGCAGCCAAGATGGGCTAGCACGCGAGCAGTACTTC. Protein: CASSQDGLAREQYF.